This T cell receptor (beta chain) was captured by sequencing in a study of early T cells in non-severe SARS-CoV-2 infection. This clonotype was found many times. Germline and junction disagree at one end, which may indicate a read error. The CDR3 extends over 12 amino acids. Each cDNA molecule carried a unique molecular identifier. MiXCR, run by TCRdb on the 5' RACE reads, gives a single entry per CDR3 protein. Altogether around 34,000 distinct CDR3 sequences are present, about 4.5% being singletons, with the ten largest covering around 15%. V is TRBV12-3 or TRBV12-4 and J is TRBJ2-3; D remains ambiguous. This receptor was taken from an adult who was a healthcare worker with PCR-confirmed SARS-CoV-2 infection or an uninfected control (not recorded which). The sample comprised whole blood. CDR3 in amino acids: CASRLGTDTQYF. The CDR3 DNA reads as TGTGCCAGCAGGTTAGGGACAGATACGCAGTATTTT.